This paragraph reports one T cell receptor (beta chain). The antigen is not known. The CDR3 runs to 15 residues. The germline gives CDR1 GTSNPN, CDR2 SVGIG (reference sequence). Between the trimmed V and J ends, which lost 5 bases and 2 bases, there was a span of 18 bases. This sample is part of a study of T cell responses to AZD1222 COVID-19 vaccine. Whole-study results and caveats: The breadth and depth of Spike-specific TCRs increased once two AZD1222 doses had been given.

Clones were sequenced by immunoSEQ multiplex PCR, and TCRdb holds only the in-frame ones, with some missing. The sample consists of some 170,000 clones, around 92% of them appearing once. The sequence was collected from an adult in good health. The V gene is TRBV30, the J gene TRBJ1-1; D is possibly TRBD1 (5 bases). The source material was peripheral blood, sampled on day 0 of AZD1222 vaccination. The CDR3 DNA follows: TGTGCCTGGGGCGGATTAGGGGCAGCCAACACTGAAGCTTTCTTT. Translation: CAWGGLGAANTEAFF.